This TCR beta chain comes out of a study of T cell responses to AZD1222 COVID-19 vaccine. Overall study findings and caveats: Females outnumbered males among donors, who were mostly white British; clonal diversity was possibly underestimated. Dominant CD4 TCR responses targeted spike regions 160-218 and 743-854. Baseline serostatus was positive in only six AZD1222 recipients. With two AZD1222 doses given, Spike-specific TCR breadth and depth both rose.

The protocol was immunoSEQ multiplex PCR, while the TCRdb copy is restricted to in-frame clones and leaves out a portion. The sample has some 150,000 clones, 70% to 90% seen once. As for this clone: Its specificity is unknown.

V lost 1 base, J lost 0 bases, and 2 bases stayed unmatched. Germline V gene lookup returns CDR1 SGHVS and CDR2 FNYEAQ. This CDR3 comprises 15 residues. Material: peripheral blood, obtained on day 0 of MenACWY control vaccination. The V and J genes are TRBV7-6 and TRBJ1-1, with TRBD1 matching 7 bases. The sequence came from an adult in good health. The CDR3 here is CASSLEGQLNTEAFF. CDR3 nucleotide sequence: TGTGCCAGCAGCTTAGAGGGACAGCTGAACACTGAAGCTTTCTTT.